The rows below give T cell receptor beta chains drawn from one sample of a study of blood T cell repertoires in COVID-19. Some clones are missing from TCRdb's copy, which holds only in-frame ones; the method was immunoSEQ multiplex PCR. The data show some 170,000 clones, nearly 80% seen once. Input material: peripheral blood. The receptors derive from a woman between 70 and 85 years old with acute or convalescent COVID-19. Each CDR3 is given with its conserved first and last residue. A D gene is named only where the DNA matches it firmly. Clone sizes are given selectively: once, few, many, or a class where the clone is expanded.

J gene | D gene | V gene | clone size | CDR3 length | CDR3 DNA | CDR3 protein
TRBJ2-7 | TRBD2 | TRBV19 | . | 18 | TGTGCCAGTAGTATAGCCCCCGGACTAGCGGGACGCTCCTACGAGCAGTACTTC | CASSIAPGLAGRSYEQYF
TRBJ2-6 | . | TRBV7-3 | . | 15 | TGTGCCAGCAGCTTTTCGTTCTCTGGGGCCAACGTCCTGACTTTC | CASSFSFSGANVLTF
TRBJ1-2 | TRBD1 | TRBV4-2 | . | 16 | TGTGCCAGCAGCCAAGATCTCCGGGACAGGGTTTTTGGCTACACCTTC | CASSQDLRDRVFGYTF
TRBJ2-3 | TRBD2 | TRBV5-1 | . | 15 | TGCGCCAGCAGCTTGGTACGGGGGGACACAGATACGCAGTATTTT | CASSLVRGDTDTQYF
TRBJ2-3 | TRBD1 | TRBV5-1 | . | 14 | TGCGCCAGCAGCACCGGGACAGGGGGGGATACGCAGTATTTT | CASSTGTGGDTQYF
TRBJ2-5 | . | TRBV5-1 | once | 11 | TGCGCCAGCTTGGGGGGAAAGACCCAGTACTTC | CASLGGKTQYF
TRBJ1-2 | TRBD1 | TRBV6-6 | . | 14 | TGTGCCAGCAGCCACAGGGGGCTTAACTATGGCTACACCTTC | CASSHRGLNYGYTF
TRBJ2-1 | TRBD1 | TRBV18 | . | 15 | TGTGCCAGCTCACCAACAGGGGGCTCCTACAATGAGCAGTTCTTC | CASSPTGGSYNEQFF
TRBJ1-6 | . | TRBV10-3 | once | 15 | TGTGCCATCAGTGATTGGGGGCTCGGGAATTCACCCCTCCACTTT | CAISDWGLGNSPLHF
TRBJ2-1 | TRBD2 | TRBV19 | . | 16 | TGTGCCAGTAGTATAGGGGGAGGGGTCACCTACAATGAGCAGTTCTTC | CASSIGGGVTYNEQFF
TRBJ1-5 | . | TRBV19 | . | 14 | TGTGCCAGTAGTAGGTGGACAATCGGTCAGCCCCAGCATTTT | CASSRWTIGQPQHF
TRBJ1-1 | . | TRBV6-5 | . | 14 | TGTGCCAGCAAGCGAGACAGGAATTACCCTGAAGCTTTCTTT | CASKRDRNYPEAFF
TRBJ2-7 | TRBD2 | TRBV6-5 | . | 16 | TGTGCCAGCAGTTCAGCACTAGCGGGACGAGCCTACGAGCAGTACTTC | CASSSALAGRAYEQYF
TRBJ2-5 | . | TRBV7-8 | few | 12 | TGTGCCAGCAGCCCTCACGAGGGGACCCAGTACTTC | CASSPHEGTQYF
TRBJ2-7 | TRBD2 | TRBV3-1/TRBV3-2 | . | 15 | TGTGCCAGCAGCCAAGTCTCGGCGGGAGCCTACGAGCAGTACTTC | CASSQVSAGAYEQYF
TRBJ1-5 | . | TRBV11-2 | few | 13 | TGTGCCAGCAGCGGAACAGGGAACCAGCCCCAGCATTTT | CASSGTGNQPQHF
TRBJ2-1 | TRBD2 | TRBV15 | . | 16 | TGTGCCACCAGCAGAGGAAATAGCGGGGTCTACAATGAGCAGTTCTTC | CATSRGNSGVYNEQFF
TRBJ1-2 | TRBD1 | TRBV10-3 | . | 13 | TGTGCCATCAGTGGGGACAGGGGGCATGGCTACACCTTC | CAISGDRGHGYTF
TRBJ2-7 | . | TRBV6-5 | few | 15 | TGTGCCAGCAGTTACTCTGTCAGGAGGATCTACGAGCAGTACTTC | CASSYSVRRIYEQYF
TRBJ1-5 | . | TRBV6-4 | . | 17 | TGTGCCAGCAGCCCTCTCGCCAGGGGCTATAGCAATCAGCCCCAGCATTTT | CASSPLARGYSNQPQHF
TRBJ1-3 | . | TRBV18 | . | 14 | TGTGCCAGCTCACCAGGGGCGCGTGGAAACACCATATATTTT | CASSPGARGNTIYF
TRBJ2-1 | . | TRBV10-3 | . | 13 | TGTGCCATCAGTGATGACTACGACAATGAGCAGTTCTTC | CAISDDYDNEQFF
TRBJ1-2 | . | TRBV5-1 | few | 14 | TGCGCCAGCAGCTTGTCAACGGGTGAAGGAGGCTACACCTTC | CASSLSTGEGGYTF
TRBJ2-7 | . | TRBV27 | once | 13 | TGTGCCAGCAAGGCCCTCCCGGGGGTAGAGCAGTACTTC | CASKALPGVEQYF
TRBJ2-7 | . | TRBV5-1 | many | 15 | TGCGCCAGCAGCGGGACACTAGCGAGCTCCTACGAGCAGTACTTC | CASSGTLASSYEQYF
TRBJ2-2 | TRBD1 | TRBV5-4 | . | 16 | TGTGCCAGCAGCTTGGGGACAGGGGGCCGTACCGGGGAGCTGTTTTTT | CASSLGTGGRTGELFF
TRBJ2-2 | . | TRBV5-4 | . | 16 | TGTGCCAGCAGCGAAGACAGTAAGCTTAAGACCGGGGAGCTGTTTTTT | CASSEDSKLKTGELFF
TRBJ2-7 | . | TRBV5-1 | few | 15 | TGCGCCAGCAGCCGTGGCGACCGGGACATATACGAGCAGTACTTC | CASSRGDRDIYEQYF
TRBJ1-1 | . | TRBV10-3 | . | 12 | TGTGCCATCAGTGAGACTACGGCTGTAGCTTTCTTT | CAISETTAVAFF
TRBJ2-1 | TRBD2 | TRBV7-8 | . | 15 | TGTGCCAGCAGCAAGAGCGGGACGGCCTACAATGAGCAGTTCTTC | CASSKSGTAYNEQFF
TRBJ1-6 | . | TRBV18 | . | 16 | TGTGCCAGCTCACGCCTGGATGTGCGGGCGAATTCACCCCTCCACTTT | CASSRLDVRANSPLHF
TRBJ2-5 | TRBD2 | TRBV7-2 | . | 15 | TGTGCCAGCAGCTTAGCTCGGGGGGGCGCAGAGACCCAGTACTTC | CASSLARGGAETQYF
TRBJ2-1 | TRBD2 | TRBV7-2 | few | 13 | TGTGCCAGCGGGCGGGAGGGCCACGATGAGCAGTTCTTC | CASGREGHDEQFF
TRBJ2-1 | TRBD1 | TRBV11-3 | few | 14 | TGTGCCAGCAGCCGGGACAGGGCGAGTAATGAGCAGTTCTTC | CASSRDRASNEQFF
TRBJ1-5 | . | TRBV7-8 | . | 13 | TGTGCCAGCAGCTTAAACAGGGTTCAGCCCCAGCATTTT | CASSLNRVQPQHF
TRBJ1-5 | TRBD1 | TRBV7-9 | . | 14 | TGTGCCAGCAGCTCGGGACAGGCCAATCAGCCCCAGCATTTT | CASSSGQANQPQHF
TRBJ2-2 | TRBD2 | TRBV18 | . | 15 | TGTGCCAGCTCCCTCGGACTAGCAATTGAGGGGGAGCTGTTTTTT | CASSLGLAIEGELFF
TRBJ2-2 | . | TRBV3-1/TRBV3-2 | . | 15 | TGTGCCAGCAGCCAAGGAACAGGGAACACCGGGGAGCTGTTTTTT | CASSQGTGNTGELFF
TRBJ2-3 | . | TRBV2 | . | 12 | TGTGCCAGCAGTGACTCCGGGACTCCGCAGTATTTT | CASSDSGTPQYF
TRBJ1-1 | . | TRBV19 | . | 15 | TGTGCCAGTAGTATAGCAACAGGGTTCGACACTGAAGCTTTCTTT | CASSIATGFDTEAFF
TRBJ1-3 | . | TRBV7-2 | . | 16 | TGTGCCAGCAGCTTAGAAGGACAGACTTATGGAAACACCATATATTTT | CASSLEGQTYGNTIYF
TRBJ2-1 | TRBD2 | TRBV18 | . | 17 | TGTGCCAGCTCACCACCAACTAGCGGAGGCTCCTACAATGAGCAGTTCTTC | CASSPPTSGGSYNEQFF
TRBJ2-3 | TRBD2 | TRBV7-3 | . | 17 | TGTGCCAGCAGCTTAAGCCTAGCGGGTGTCTTCGCAGATACGCAGTATTTT | CASSLSLAGVFADTQYF